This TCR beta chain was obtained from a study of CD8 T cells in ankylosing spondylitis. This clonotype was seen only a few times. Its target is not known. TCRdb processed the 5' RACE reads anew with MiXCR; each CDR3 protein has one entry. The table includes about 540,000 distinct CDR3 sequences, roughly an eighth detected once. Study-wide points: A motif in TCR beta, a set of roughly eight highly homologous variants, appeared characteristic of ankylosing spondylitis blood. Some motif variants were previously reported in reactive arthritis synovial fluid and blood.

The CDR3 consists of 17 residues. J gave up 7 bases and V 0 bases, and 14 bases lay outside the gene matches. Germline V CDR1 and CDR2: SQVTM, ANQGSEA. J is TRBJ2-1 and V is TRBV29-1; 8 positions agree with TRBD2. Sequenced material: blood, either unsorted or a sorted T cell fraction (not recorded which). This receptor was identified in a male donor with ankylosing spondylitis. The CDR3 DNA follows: TGCAGCGTTGAAGATCCGTTCAGGAGCGGGAGTGGTAATGAGCAGTTCTTC. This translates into CSVEDPFRSGSGNEQFF.